The 29 T cell receptor beta chains below come from one sample, sequenced in a study of T cell repertoires in cytomegalovirus infection. TCRdb recomputed calls from the reads with MiXCR, one row per CDR3 protein. The sample shows approximately 990,000 distinct CDR3 sequences, about a third of them seen only once. Their antigens remain unidentified. This specimen consisted of cultured CD8+ T cells from PBMCs, obtained from culture after CMV antigen stimulation. These receptors were collected from a human donor in good health (CMV status not recorded). Some clones in this sample may be carry-over from other donors' samples.

This clonotype was counted at least ten times. The J gene is TRBJ2-7, the V gene TRBV11-2; TRBD2 might be the D (6 bases). Trimming took off 3 bases at V and 3 bases at J, with 9 bases between the two ends. In germline, CDR1 is SGHAT, CDR2 FQNNGV. CDR3 length: 13 residues. CDR3 bases: TGTGCCAGCAGCTTTGGGGGGATCTACGAGCAGTACTTC. It encodes CASSFGGIYEQYF.

The chain recombines TRBV27 with TRBJ2-7; tentatively, D is TRBD2 (5 bases). Trimming shortened V by 1 base and J by 3 bases, and 10 bases separated the two germline ends. The germline CDR1 and CDR2 sequences are MNHEY and SMNVEV (reference sequence). The CDR3 is made up of 14 amino acids. DNA of the CDR3: TGTGCCAGCAGTTTATACGGACGGGACTACGAGCAGTACTTC. Translated: CASSLYGRDYEQYF.

The rearrangement uses TRBV9 and TRBJ1-3; D is unresolved. Germline V gives CDR1 SGDLS, CDR2 YYNGEE. Trimming left V 0 bases short and J 2 bases short, with 18 bases between. This CDR3 region has 18 residues. DNA of the CDR3: TGTGCCAGCAGCGTAGACCGAGGTAGGGTAGGCCCTGGAAACACCATATATTTT. It codes for CASSVDRGRVGPGNTIYF.

This clonotype has a handful of counts. The V gene is TRBV6-5, the J gene TRBJ2-4; D unclear. V was pared by 2 bases and J by 3 bases, with 20 bases between. The CDR3 runs 18 residues. Germline CDR1 is MNHEY and CDR2 is SVGAGI. CDR3 DNA: TGTGCCAGCAGTTACCACCCATACGGCCTCGAAGGCAAAAACATTCAGTACTTC. It specifies CASSYHPYGLEGKNIQYF.

As regards this clonotype: Because it lacks the conserved phenylalanine or tryptophan at the end, this CDR3 is likely a read error. The V call is TRBV7-9, the J call TRBJ2-3, with D possibly being TRBD2 (6 bases). V gave up 6 bases and J gave up 5 bases, with 15 bases separating them. Per the germline V gene, CDR1 is SEHNR and CDR2 is FQNEAQ (reference sequence). This CDR3 has 14 amino acids. The CDR3 sequence: CASRPGTWLDTQYY. In nucleotides, the CDR3 is TGTGCCAGCAGGCCAGGGACTTGGCTAGATACGCAGTATTAT.

This clonotype was observed a few times. The V and J genes are TRBV19 and TRBJ1-5, with TRBD1 identical over 8 bases. CDR1 LNHDA and CDR2 SQIVND come from the germline V gene (reference sequence). The CDR3 has 15 residues. The J segment lost 5 bases and the V segment lost 4 bases, leaving 7 bases of the junction unmatched. In DNA, the CDR3 is TGTGCCAGTAGTACGGACGGGACAGGTTATCAGCCCCAGCATTTT. This codes for CASSTDGTGYQPQHF.

This clonotype occurred many times. The chain has TRBV11-3 and TRBJ2-3; 11 bases are a match to TRBD2. V was pared by 3 bases and J by 2 bases, with 4 bases of the junction left unmatched. CDR3 length: 16 residues. CDR1 is SGHNT and CDR2 is YENEEA in the germline V gene. Here the CDR3 reads CASSFRSGGATDTQYF. CDR3 in DNA: TGTGCCAGCAGCTTCCGTAGCGGGGGGGCCACAGATACGCAGTATTTT. Combining the CDR3 with reference TRBV11-3 and TRBJ2-3 gives the whole variable domain EAGVVQSPRYKIIEKKQPVAFWCNPISGHNTLYWYLQNLGQGPELLIRYENEEAVDDSQLPKDRFSAERLKGVDSTLKIQPAELGDSAVYLCASSFRSGGATDTQYFGPGTRLTVL.

This clonotype was seen many times. The DNA for the CDR3 is TGTGCCACTACCTTAGCGGATGAGCAGTTCTTC. Its protein is CATTLADEQFF. V and J are TRBV7-9 and TRBJ2-1; tentative D call: TRBD2 (6 bases). CDR3 length: 11 residues. Per the germline V gene, CDR1 is SEHNR and CDR2 is FQNEAQ (reference sequence). Trimming removed 10 bases from V and 8 bases from J, with 12 bases in between. Filled out from reference TRBV7-9 and TRBJ2-1, the complete variable domain reads DTGVSQNPRHKITKRGQNVTFRCDPISEHNRLYWYRQTLGQGPEFLTYFQNEAQLEKSRLLSDRFSAERPKGSFSTLEIQRTEQGDSAMYLCATTLADEQFFGPGTRLTVL.

In DNA, the CDR3 is TGTGCCAGCAGCCCCCCTCTCCAGTTCTCCTACAATGAGCAGTTCTTC. Translated, it gives CASSPPLQFSYNEQFF. The rearrangement links TRBV4-2 to TRBJ2-1; D unclear. CDR1 LGHNA and CDR2 YNFKEQ come from the germline V gene. V lost 4 bases to trimming and J lost 0 bases, with 13 bases between them. This CDR3 has 16 amino acids.

Many counts were recorded for this clonotype. CDR3 sequence: CASTPGLAGGPGWGETQYF. CDR3 nucleotides: TGTGCCAGCACGCCGGGACTAGCGGGGGGGCCGGGTTGGGGAGAGACCCAGTACTTC. V is TRBV7-2 and J is TRBJ2-5; 16 bases agree with TRBD2. There are 19 residues in the CDR3. Looked up from germline, CDR1 is SGHTA and CDR2 is FQGNSA. The V gene end was trimmed by 7 bases and the J gene end by 4 bases; junction bases not matched to a gene: 15.

The chain couples TRBV4-3 to TRBJ2-6; 8 bases match TRBD1. CDR3 length: 19 residues. In germline, CDR1 is LGHNA, CDR2 YSLEER. V trimming: 4 bases; J trimming: 0 bases; junction bases outside the gene matches: 11. The CDR3: CASSPSRTGSFSGANVLTF. DNA for the CDR3: TGCGCCAGCAGCCCCTCCCGGACAGGGTCTTTCTCTGGGGCCAACGTCCTGACTTTC.

The chain is built from TRBV11-1 and TRBJ1-3; no firm D call. Per germline, CDR1 SGHAT and CDR2 FQDESV (reference sequence). Deletions cut 6 bases from V and 3 bases from J, with 12 bases between. This CDR3 spans 14 amino acids. This CDR3 is CASSLRGNGNTIYF. DNA for the CDR3: TGTGCCAGCAGTTTAAGAGGGAATGGAAACACCATATATTTT.

The chain employs TRBV4-1 and TRBJ2-1; 8 bases match TRBD2. The V gene end was trimmed by 5 bases and the J gene end by 5 bases; junction bases not matched to a gene: 11. The CDR3 covers 16 residues. Germline V gene sequence: CDR1 MGHRA, CDR2 YSYEKL. This CDR3 reads CASSLGPSGGNNEQFF. In nucleotides, the CDR3 is TGCGCCAGCAGCTTGGGCCCAAGCGGGGGTAACAATGAGCAGTTCTTC.

This clonotype was seen more than once but under ten times. This chain connects TRBV12-3 or TRBV12-4 to TRBJ1-5; D may be TRBD1 (6 bases). This CDR3 is 15 amino acids long. V was trimmed by 5 bases and J by 5 bases, leaving 16 bases between them. This CDR3 reads CASSPIHSGDQPQHF. The CDR3 region has the DNA TGTGCCAGCAGTCCGATTCATTCAGGGGATCAGCCCCAGCATTTT.

Of note for this clonotype: An end of the junction differs from the germline gene, which may be a read error. This sequence joins TRBV7-7 and TRBJ2-5; 9 positions agree with TRBD1. The CDR3 is made up of 15 amino acids. CDR1 is SSHAT and CDR2 is FNYEAQ in the germline V gene (reference sequence). The CDR3 here is CASSAAGTGRATQYF. The CDR3 nucleotides are TGTGCTAGCAGCGCCGCCGGGACAGGGAGGGCGACCCAGTACTTC.

This clonotype turned up a few times. The gene calls are TRBV7-2 and TRBJ1-1; D possibly corresponds to TRBD1 (5 bases). V lost 1 base and J lost 4, with 7 bases in between. Germline V gene lookup returns CDR1 SGHTA and CDR2 FQGNSA. The CDR3 length is 13 residues. CDR3 in amino acids: CASSLVQATEAFF. In DNA, the CDR3 is TGTGCCAGCAGCTTAGTACAGGCCACTGAAGCTTTCTTT. The full variable domain, in which reference TRBV7-2 and TRBJ1-1 provide the parts outside the CDR3, is GAGVSQSPSNKVTEKGKDVELRCDPISGHTALYWYRQSLGQGLEFLIYFQGNSAPDKSGLPSDRFSAERTGGSVSTLTIQRTQQEDSAVYLCASSLVQATEAFFGQGTRLTVV.

V gene TRBV3-1 combines with J gene TRBJ2-5, with 9 bases aligning to TRBD2. The CDR3 has 18 residues. The V and J ends lost 3 bases and 5 bases, in that order; junction bases with no gene match: 16. Per the germline V gene, CDR1 is LGHDT and CDR2 is YNNKEL (reference sequence). As DNA, the CDR3 is TGTGCCAGCAGCCATGGACAACTCGGGGGACTAGCTGGGGAGACCCAGTACTTC. Protein product: CASSHGQLGGLAGETQYF.

The chain links TRBV7-9 to TRBJ2-7; D ambiguous. Germline CDR1 reads SEHNR; CDR2 reads FQNEAQ (reference sequence). Trimming shortened V by 3 bases and J by 5 bases, and 23 bases separated the two germline ends. The CDR3 runs 17 residues. CDR3 loop: CASSLSASEQASHEQYF. CDR3 sequence (DNA): TGTGCCAGCAGCTTGAGCGCCTCGGAACAAGCCTCGCACGAGCAGTACTTC.

V gene TRBV20-1 combines with J gene TRBJ2-7; D is ambiguous. The CDR3 consists of 14 residues. Trimming stripped 0 bases from V and 4 bases from J, with 13 bases between. Germline V gene data show CDR1 as DFQATT and CDR2 as SNEGSKA (reference sequence). CDR3 sequence reads: CSARDPDSGYEQYV. The CDR3 nucleotides read TGCAGTGCTAGAGATCCAGATTCGGGTTACGAGCAGTACGTC.

The gene calls are TRBV6-6 and TRBJ2-7; perhaps TRBD1 as D (6 bases). Per the germline V gene, CDR1 is MNHNY and CDR2 is SVGAGI (reference sequence). V dropped 2 bases and J dropped 6 bases, with 14 bases sitting between them. This CDR3 is 14 amino acids long. CDR3 nucleotides: TGTGCCAGCAGTTACCAGGGGCCCCGGAGCGAGCAGTACTTC. Translated, it gives CASSYQGPRSEQYF.

The sample holds many counts of this clonotype. This chain connects TRBV12-3 or TRBV12-4 to TRBJ2-7, with D unclear. V lost 2 bases and J 5 bases, leaving 10 bases between the germline ends. The length of the CDR3 is 13 residues. Here the CDR3 reads CASSLSQYNEQYV. The CDR3 DNA follows: TGTGCCAGCAGTTTATCGCAGTACAACGAGCAGTACGTC.

The V gene is TRBV6-1, the J gene TRBJ1-2, with D possibly being TRBD1 (6 bases). Germline loops: CDR1 MNHNS, CDR2 SASEGT. V was trimmed by 7 bases and J by 4 bases, leaving 13 bases between them. The CDR3 has 13 amino acids. CDR3 sequence (DNA): TGTGCCAGCAATAGGGGGAATGGCTATGGCTACACCTTC. Amino acids: CASNRGNGYGYTF.

The DNA for the CDR3 is TGTGCCAGCAGCGTAGCTGTCGGGGGAGCCTACAATGAGCAGTTCTTC. The encoded protein is CASSVAVGGAYNEQFF. The chain carries TRBV9 and TRBJ2-1; D is perhaps TRBD2 (6 bases). V was cut by 0 bases and J by 2 bases, with 12 bases left in between. In germline, CDR1 is SGDLS, CDR2 YYNGEE. The CDR3 is 16 amino acids.

The chain has TRBV5-4 and TRBJ2-7; maybe TRBD2 (6 bases). Trimming left V 2 bases short and J 4 bases short, with 28 bases between. This CDR3 is built from 19 residues. Germline lookup yields CDR1 SGHNT and CDR2 YYREEE (reference sequence). CDR3 in amino acids: CASSLLWGEQSSVWYEQYF. The CDR3 nucleotides read TGTGCCAGCAGCTTATTGTGGGGGGAACAGTCAAGTGTTTGGTACGAGCAGTACTTC.

This clonotype was picked up one time. The junction departs from the called germline gene at one end, perhaps through a read error. The chain has TRBV7-4 and TRBJ2-5; D uncertain. The CDR3 runs to 14 residues. Germline loops: CDR1 SGHVT, CDR2 SQSDAQ. The CDR3 DNA sequence: TGTGTCAGCAGCTCACCGACGGCCGGGGAGACCCAGTACTTC. Encoded protein: CVSSSPTAGETQYF.

The chain couples TRBV15 to TRBJ1-6; D is ambiguous. Germline assignment: CDR1 LNHNV and CDR2 YYDKDF (reference sequence). The CDR3 length is 15 residues. Between the trimmed V and J ends, which lost 0 bases and 7 bases, there was a span of 10 bases. The CDR3 DNA is TGTGCCACCAGCAGAGAGGCCCGGCAAAATTCACCCCTCCACTTT. Protein product: CATSREARQNSPLHF.

In this sample, this clonotype turned up a few times. The chain has TRBV6-5 and TRBJ1-1; a possible D gene is TRBD1 (6 bases). The V and J ends lost 8 bases and 0 bases respectively, with 16 bases between them. Germline CDR1 and CDR2: MNHEY and SVGAGI. CDR3 length: 15 residues. The CDR3 region is CASFQGWYMNTEAFF. The CDR3 DNA reads TGTGCCAGCTTCCAGGGGTGGTACATGAACACTGAAGCTTTCTTT.

This clonotype turned up a few times. J is TRBJ1-1 and V is TRBV20-1; D unclear. V dropped 0 bases and J dropped 5 bases, with 16 bases sitting between them. Germline V lookup: CDR1 DFQATT, CDR2 SNEGSKA (reference sequence). There are 15 residues in the CDR3. CDR3: CSARERNRGWTEAFF. CDR3 sequence (DNA): TGCAGTGCTAGAGAGAGGAACCGGGGTTGGACTGAAGCTTTCTTT.

The table lists this clonotype with many counts. The chain joins TRBV7-6 to TRBJ1-1; possibly TRBD1 for D (6 bases). This CDR3 has 13 residues. V was trimmed by 2 bases and J by 7 bases, leaving 11 bases between them. CDR1 SGHVS and CDR2 FNYEAQ come from the germline V gene. CDR3 sequence reads: CASSLKRGDEAFF. As DNA, the CDR3 is TGTGCCAGCAGCTTAAAGAGGGGGGATGAAGCTTTCTTT.